Presented here are 21 T cell receptor beta chains from one specimen sequenced in a study of sequential checkpoint blockade in melanoma (dated by TCRdb to between 2019 and 2020). Reading the label with the study, this specimen's treatment or condition is: randomized to nivolumab then ipilimumab (arm A) or the reverse (arm B). The protocol used for the library was the immunoSEQ multiplex PCR assay. TCRdb provides this immuneACCESS table in a form limited to in-frame rearrangements. Some clones are lacking; in checked studies, under half of them reflect an unresolved V gene, and why the rest are absent is not known. The sample yields over 10,000 clones; 61% were counted once. The ten largest clones capture less than 30% of the sample. Sequencing used CD8+ T cells sorted from blood (inferred from file names), obtained from a patient given nivolumab and ipilimumab in sequence. These receptors originate from a human donor with melanoma.

The chain combines TRBV11-2 with TRBJ2-5; no clear D gene. CDR3 length: 16 amino acids. V was clipped by 4 bases and J by 4 bases, with 19 bases between them. Germline assignment: CDR1 SGHAT and CDR2 FQNNGV. CDR3 amino acids: CASSSRVTGSRETQYF. In DNA, the CDR3 is TGTGCCAGCAGCTCTCGAGTGACTGGTTCCCGAGAGACCCAGTACTTC.

This clone was seen a few times. The gene calls are TRBV9 and TRBJ1-4; D might be TRBD1 (6 bases). The CDR3 spans 14 residues. CDR1 and CDR2 (germline): SGDLS, YYNGEE. V lost 4 bases, J lost 4 bases, and 11 bases lay in between. The CDR3 coding sequence is TGTGCCAGCAGCACAGGGCAAGATAATGAAAAACTGTTTTTT. It codes for CASSTGQDNEKLFF.

The V gene is TRBV28, the J gene TRBJ1-2, with D unclear. In germline, CDR1 is MDHEN, CDR2 SYDVKM. The CDR3 extends over 14 amino acids. The V and J ends lost 3 bases and 8 bases respectively, with 16 bases between them. CDR3 in DNA: TGTGCCAGCAGTTTTAGGGCGCGGGTAAGGGGCTACACCTTC. It codes for CASSFRARVRGYTF.

DNA of the CDR3: TGTGCCAGTAGTATAGGGGGAAGGAAGGGGAGCAATCAGCCCCAGCATTTT. Encoded protein: CASSIGGRKGSNQPQHF. The chain carries TRBV19 and TRBJ1-5; D possibly corresponds to TRBD1 (5 bases). Trimming cost V 1 base and J 1 base, with 14 bases left between them. CDR3 length: 17 residues. Germline CDR1 and CDR2: LNHDA and SQIVND (reference sequence).

The table lists this clone with a few counts. The chain uses TRBV5-4 and TRBJ2-4; no reliable D call. The CDR3 is 20 residues long. Germline CDR1 is SGHNT and CDR2 is YYREEE (reference sequence). V gave up 1 base and J gave up 0 bases, with 23 bases separating them. CDR3 region: CASSLRFGRLSVLAKNIQYF. As DNA, the CDR3 is TGTGCCAGCAGCTTGCGCTTTGGCAGGCTGAGTGTTCTAGCCAAAAACATTCAGTACTTC.

This clone was recorded a few times. The chain uses TRBV19 and TRBJ1-3, with 7 positions matching TRBD1. The V gene's germline CDR1 is LNHDA and CDR2 SQIVND (reference sequence). The CDR3 length is 15 residues. Germline trimming cut 4 bases from V and 4 bases from J; bases unmatched to any gene: 7. As DNA, the CDR3 is TGTGCCAGTAGTAATGGGCCGGGACAGGGAAACACCATATATTTT. Protein product: CASSNGPGQGNTIYF.

DNA of the CDR3: TGTGCCAGCAGTGAAGCTGGTAATACAATACCCAACTACAATGAGCAGTTCTTC. It translates to CASSEAGNTIPNYNEQFF. V is TRBV2 and J is TRBJ2-1; D ambiguous. Germline CDR1 SNHLY, CDR2 FYNNEI. Deletions cut 0 bases from V and 3 bases from J, with 18 bases between. There are 18 residues in the CDR3.

The chain uses TRBV5-1 and TRBJ2-1; D uncertain. CDR3 length: 13 residues. Germline-derived CDR1 and CDR2 are SGHRS and YFSETQ. The ends were cut back, 4 bases at V and 6 bases at J, with 11 bases in the middle. CDR3 DNA sequence: TGCGCCAGCAGCCCCTGGAGCTCCAATGAGCAGTTCTTC. This encodes CASSPWSSNEQFF.

This rearrangement joins TRBV6-1 to TRBJ2-3; 7 bases match TRBD1. The CDR3 runs to 15 residues. With 6 bases clipped from V and 3 bases from J, the junction kept 9 bases outside the gene matches. Germline CDR1 MNHNS, CDR2 SASEGT. The CDR3 DNA sequence: TGTGCCAGCAGCTTGACAGGGACAGAAACAGATACGCAGTATTTT. Translating it yields CASSLTGTETDTQYF.

This chain connects TRBV4-1 to TRBJ1-1, with D tentatively TRBD1 (5 bases). Trimming took off 1 base at V and 4 bases at J, with 10 bases between the two ends. The CDR3 spans 14 residues. Germline lookup yields CDR1 MGHRA and CDR2 YSYEKL. The CDR3 nucleotides read TGCGCCAGCAGCCAAGTCCTGGGGGGCACTGAAGCTTTCTTT. Encoded protein: CASSQVLGGTEAFF.

This sequence joins TRBV29-1 and TRBJ2-3; D remains ambiguous. The germline V gene encodes CDR1 SQVTM and CDR2 ANQGSEA. CDR3 size: 15 residues. V was pared by 2 bases and J by 4 bases, with 16 bases between. The chain's CDR3 is CSVEYVAGDSDTQYF. CDR3 in DNA: TGCAGCGTTGAATATGTAGCTGGAGATTCAGATACGCAGTATTTT.

The rearrangement links TRBV7-2 to TRBJ2-1; TRBD1 aligns across 7 bases. Trimming at V came to 5 bases and at J to 5 bases, leaving 12 bases not matched to a gene. CDR3 length: 16 residues. CDR1 and CDR2 from the germline V gene are SGHTA and FQGNSA. The CDR3 is CASSMWTGVPNNEQFF. In DNA, the CDR3 is TGTGCCAGCAGCATGTGGACAGGCGTCCCAAACAATGAGCAGTTCTTC.

The chain is built from TRBV7-9 and TRBJ2-1, with D uncertain. The germline gives CDR1 SEHNR, CDR2 FQNEAQ (reference sequence). V shed 2 bases and J shed 1 base, with 6 bases lying between them. This CDR3 is built from 14 residues. The DNA for the CDR3 is TGTGCCAGCAGCTTAATAGAGTCCTACAATGAGCAGTTCTTC. Amino acid sequence: CASSLIESYNEQFF.

The chain employs TRBV4-1 and TRBJ2-7; D gene ambiguous. Looked up from germline, CDR1 is MGHRA and CDR2 is YSYEKL. This CDR3 region has 15 residues. V was shortened by 2 bases and J by 0 bases, with 11 bases between the two germline ends. The CDR3 nucleotides read TGCGCCAGCAGCCAAAGTGCTGCGAGCTCCTACGAGCAGTACTTC. Translating it yields CASSQSAASSYEQYF.

This chain uses TRBV4-1 with TRBJ2-1; 10 bases are shared with TRBD2. Germline V lookup: CDR1 MGHRA, CDR2 YSYEKL. V shed 1 base, J shed 8 bases, and the junction held 8 bases outside the gene matches. The CDR3 extends over 16 amino acids. The CDR3 DNA sequence: TGCGCCAGCAGCCAAGTGGCTGGGACTAGCGTCGATGAGCAGTTCTTC. It yields the protein CASSQVAGTSVDEQFF.

This clone counts as medium-sized. The V and J genes are TRBV5-6 and TRBJ2-1; no definite D call. V gave up 7 bases and J gave up 0 bases, with 11 bases separating them. The CDR3 sequence is 14 residues long. Germline V gives CDR1 SGHDT, CDR2 YYEEEE. The CDR3 coding sequence is TGTGCCAGCTTTCCGGCTAGCTCCTACAATGAGCAGTTCTTC. Translating it yields CASFPASSYNEQFF.

V is TRBV7-6 and J is TRBJ2-1; D call uncertain. V shed 1 base and J shed 4 bases, with 5 bases lying between them. The length of the CDR3 is 13 residues. CDR1 and CDR2 (germline): SGHVS, FNYEAQ. As DNA, the CDR3 is TGTGCCAGCAGCTTAGTACTGTACAATGAGCAGTTCTTC. This translates into CASSLVLYNEQFF.

The rearrangement links TRBV18 to TRBJ2-1, with 12 bases that match TRBD2. V lost 3 bases, J lost 7 bases, and 4 bases stayed unmatched. CDR3 length: 15 amino acids. CDR1 is KGHSH, CDR2 LQKENI, per germline. CDR3 protein: CASSPTSGGWNEQFF. The CDR3 DNA reads as TGTGCCAGCTCACCGACTAGCGGGGGTTGGAATGAGCAGTTCTTC.

The chain couples TRBV19 to TRBJ2-5; D might be TRBD1 (6 bases). V was clipped by 4 bases and J by 1 base, with 10 bases between them. CDR3 length: 14 amino acids. Germline CDR1 reads LNHDA; CDR2 reads SQIVND (reference sequence). As DNA, the CDR3 is TGTGCCAGTAGTAAACCCAGGGGCCAAGAGACCCAGTACTTC. It translates to CASSKPRGQETQYF.

This clone has more than one count but fewer than ten. This chain connects TRBV19 to TRBJ2-3; D is ambiguous. CDR3 length equals 13 residues. V was pared by 5 bases and J by 2 bases, with 8 bases between. From germline, CDR1 is LNHDA and CDR2 SQIVND (reference sequence). The CDR3 reads CASSLTTTDTQYF. As DNA, the CDR3 is TGTGCCAGTAGTTTAACTACCACAGATACGCAGTATTTT.

CDR3 DNA: TGTGCCAGCAGCCGATCGACTAGCGGGAGTGCGTACGGGGAGCTGTTTTTT. It encodes CASSRSTSGSAYGELFF. The V and J genes are TRBV11-2 and TRBJ2-2; 12 bases agree with TRBD2. From germline, CDR1 is SGHAT and CDR2 FQNNGV. Trimming removed 5 bases from V and 7 bases from J; junction bases left unmatched: 11. The CDR3 runs 17 residues.